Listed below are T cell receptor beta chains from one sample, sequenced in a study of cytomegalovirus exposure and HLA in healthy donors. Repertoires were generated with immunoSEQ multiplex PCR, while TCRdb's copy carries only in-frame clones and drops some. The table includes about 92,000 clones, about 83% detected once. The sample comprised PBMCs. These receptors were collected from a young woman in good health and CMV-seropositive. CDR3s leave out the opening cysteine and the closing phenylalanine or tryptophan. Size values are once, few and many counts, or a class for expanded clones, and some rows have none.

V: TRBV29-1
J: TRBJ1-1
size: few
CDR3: SAPGQGNTEAF

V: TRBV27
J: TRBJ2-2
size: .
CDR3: ASRIHTPFTGELF

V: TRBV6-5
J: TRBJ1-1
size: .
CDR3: ASRARNTEAF

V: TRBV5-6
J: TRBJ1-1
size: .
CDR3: ASSLGQGGKVF

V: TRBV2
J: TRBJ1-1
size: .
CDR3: ASMGQGSTEAF

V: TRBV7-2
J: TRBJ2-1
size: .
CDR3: ASSSVAGGVNEQF

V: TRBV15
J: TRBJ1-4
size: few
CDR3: ATRTQLNEKLF

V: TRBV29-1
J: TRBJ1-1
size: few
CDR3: SAHPGETEAF

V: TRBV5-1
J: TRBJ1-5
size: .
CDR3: ASSLDPGQGYQPQH

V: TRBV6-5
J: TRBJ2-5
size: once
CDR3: ASRTGGETQY

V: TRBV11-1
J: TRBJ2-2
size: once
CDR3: ASSVGTLFANTGELF

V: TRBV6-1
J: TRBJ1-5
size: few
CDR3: ASSELTGGNQPQH

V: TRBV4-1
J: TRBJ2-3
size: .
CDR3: ASSQEPSGREDTQY

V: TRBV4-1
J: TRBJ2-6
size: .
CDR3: ASSQWARSGANVLT

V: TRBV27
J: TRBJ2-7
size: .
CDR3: ASSLRVGERYEQY

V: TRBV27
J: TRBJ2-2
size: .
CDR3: ASSVQGLTGELF

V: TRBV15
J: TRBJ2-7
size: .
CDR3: ATSRDSGGIYEQY

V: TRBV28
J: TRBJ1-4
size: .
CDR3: AARDSAEKLF

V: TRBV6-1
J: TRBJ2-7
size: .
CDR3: ASSGRDRGGYEQY

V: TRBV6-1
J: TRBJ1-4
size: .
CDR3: ASRDLTGEMGRVF

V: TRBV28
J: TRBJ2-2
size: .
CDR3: ASSITGATTGELF

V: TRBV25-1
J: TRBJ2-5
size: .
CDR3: ASSFYDRGQKETQY

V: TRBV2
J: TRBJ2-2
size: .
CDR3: ASTRQRNTGELF

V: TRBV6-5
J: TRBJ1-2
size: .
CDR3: ASGAGRGGGWGYT

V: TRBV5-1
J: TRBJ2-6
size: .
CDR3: ASSPDSVSSGANVLT

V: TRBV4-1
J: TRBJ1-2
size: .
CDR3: ASSPFPSQNLASYT

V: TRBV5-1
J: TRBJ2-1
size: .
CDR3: ASSFSGVDDEQF

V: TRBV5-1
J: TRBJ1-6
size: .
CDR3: ASSLGDRRSYNSPLH

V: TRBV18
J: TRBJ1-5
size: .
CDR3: ASSPDREYQPQH

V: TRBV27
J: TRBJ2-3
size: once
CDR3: ASTLTSGRTDTQY

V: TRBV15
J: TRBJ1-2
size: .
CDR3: ATSKREGGYT

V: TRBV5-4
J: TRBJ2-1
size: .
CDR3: ASSPVRVSYNEQF

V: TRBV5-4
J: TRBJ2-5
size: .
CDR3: ASSLQQDRHAY

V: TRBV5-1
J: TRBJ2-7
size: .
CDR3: ASSLREGYEQY

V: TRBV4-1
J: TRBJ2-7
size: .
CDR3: ASSQERLAGIYEQY

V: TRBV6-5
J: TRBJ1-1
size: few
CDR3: ASTGTGLGNTEAF

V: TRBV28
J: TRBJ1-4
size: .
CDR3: ASSFISSYEKLF

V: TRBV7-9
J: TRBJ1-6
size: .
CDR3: ASSSRVEGSPLH

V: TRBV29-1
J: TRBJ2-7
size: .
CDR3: SGTSGSHEQY

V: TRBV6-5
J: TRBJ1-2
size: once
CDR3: ASSYTRTDGYT

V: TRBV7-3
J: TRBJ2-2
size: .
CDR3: ASSSYRGGELF

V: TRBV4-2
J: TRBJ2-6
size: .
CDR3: ASSQAPQGSTGANVLT